One and the same sample provided the 4 T cell receptor beta chains below, sequenced in a study of shared clonotypes between healthy human individuals. Libraries were prepared by immunoSEQ multiplex PCR; TCRdb keeps only in-frame clonotypes and omits some of them. The sample records over a million clones, about four fifths being singletons. The specimen was memory CD4+ T cells from PBMCs. Subset denoted: CD45RA-negative fraction. The receptors stem from a man younger than 35 in good health. Some clones in this sample may be carry-over from other donors' samples.

This clone has more than one count but fewer than ten. Given a far larger clone just one base away, this is likely a sequencing read error. This sequence joins TRBV11-1 and TRBJ2-7; 14 nucleotides agree with TRBD2. CDR1 is SGHAT, CDR2 FQDESV, per germline (reference sequence). The CDR3 length is 15 residues. CDR3: CANSSTGTSGSGRYF. The CDR3 coding sequence is TGTGCCAACAGCTCAACCGGGACTAGCGGGAGCGGGAGATACTTC.

This clone was counted a single time. The chain recombines TRBV11-2 with TRBJ2-2, with no clear D. CDR1 SGHAT and CDR2 FQNNGV come from the germline V gene. This CDR3 has 12 residues. The germline V and J ends were trimmed by 6 bases and 5 bases, with 7 bases remaining between them. The CDR3 sequence is CASSRRTGELFF. CDR3 DNA: TGTGCCAGCAGTCGGAGAACCGGGGAGCTGTTTTTT.

In this sample, this clone turned up once. The CDR3 protein is CASSPYASTDTQYF. CDR3 DNA sequence: TGTGCCAGCTCACCTTACGCTAGCACAGATACGCAGTATTTT. V is TRBV18 and J is TRBJ2-3; D is ambiguous. In germline, CDR1 is KGHSH, CDR2 LQKENI. Trimming removed 3 bases from V and 0 bases from J, with 7 bases in between. This CDR3 has 14 residues.

A remark on this clone: A read error may account for a junction end that differs from germline. The CDR3 region has the DNA TGTGCCAGCTCCCCACCCCGGGATGGCTCCTACGAGCAGTACTTC. It specifies CASSPPRDGSYEQYF. The gene calls are TRBV18 and TRBJ2-7; D is possibly TRBD2 (5 bases). Per germline, CDR1 KGHSH and CDR2 LQKENI. The CDR3 totals 15 residues.